This T cell receptor (beta chain) was sequenced during a study of blood T cell repertoires in COVID-19. Study as a whole: COVID-19 samples collected from the United States, Italy and Spain covered acute and convalescent phases. The analysed material was cDNA or gDNA that came from T cells, B-cell-depleted T cells, or PBMCs.

TCRdb's table, derived via immunoSEQ multiplex PCR, lists solely in-frame clones and lacks some. The profile shows 250,000 to 400,000 clones, about 85% of them singletons. Germline values: CDR1 MNHEY, CDR2 SVGAGI. CDR3 size: 15 residues. Deletions cut 6 bases from V and 1 base from J, with 14 bases between. Individuals aged roughly 18 to 100 years were recruited from about two dozen US areas. Allocation to cohorts depended on clinical history reported by the participants. The J gene is TRBJ2-3, the V gene TRBV6-5; D is possibly TRBD1 (5 bases). The receptor's source is a woman in her 30s who had been exposed to COVID-19. Sequencing was carried out using PBMCs or T cells enriched from blood (not recorded which). The CDR3, as DNA: TGTGCCAGCAGACGTCCTGGGGCAGGCACAGATACGCAGTATTTT. Its translation: CASRRPGAGTDTQYF.